Listed here are 21 T cell receptor beta chains from one sample, sequenced in a study of blood T cell repertoires in COVID-19. The data were produced by immunoSEQ multiplex PCR, yet TCRdb's version contains in-frame clones alone and is incomplete. The sample has around 200,000 clones; roughly 88% are singletons. Sequencing was performed on PBMCs or T cells enriched from blood (not recorded which). The source is a woman aged 40 to 50 with acute COVID-19.

This clone was detected once. The rearrangement joins TRBV5-1 to TRBJ1-1; unclear D gene. The CDR3 totals 15 residues. In germline, CDR1 is SGHRS, CDR2 YFSETQ. The V and J ends lost 4 bases and 0 bases respectively, with 13 bases between them. CDR3 amino acids: CASSRFADLNTEAFF. In DNA form, the CDR3 reads TGCGCCAGCAGCCGATTTGCGGATTTGAACACTGAAGCTTTCTTT.

DNA for the CDR3: TGTGCCTGGACAGGGGCCATCCCACTGAACACTGAAGCTTTCTTT. Translated: CAWTGAIPLNTEAFF. The chain uses TRBV30 and TRBJ1-1, with D perhaps TRBD1 (6 bases). The V gene lost 4 bases and the J gene lost 0 bases, with 15 bases spanning the gap. The germline gives CDR1 GTSNPN, CDR2 SVGIG (reference sequence). CDR3 length equals 15 residues.

This clone was recorded only once. The rearrangement joins TRBV7-9 to TRBJ2-2; the D is unclear. Germline loops: CDR1 SEHNR, CDR2 FQNEAQ (reference sequence). The CDR3 contains 16 residues. Trimming pared 1 base from V and 3 bases from J, leaving 12 bases between. The chain's CDR3 is CASSLGSYGDTGELFF. CDR3 in DNA: TGTGCCAGCAGCTTAGGGAGCTATGGAGACACCGGGGAGCTGTTTTTT.

This clone was seen a handful of times. The rearrangement links TRBV7-6 to TRBJ1-1; maybe TRBD1 (5 bases). The ends were cut back, 4 bases at V and 0 bases at J, with 12 bases in the middle. Germline assignment: CDR1 SGHVS and CDR2 FNYEAQ. The length of the CDR3 is 15 residues. This chain's CDR3 is CASSSQDSMNTEAFF. CDR3 coding DNA: TGTGCCAGCAGCTCGCAAGACAGCATGAACACTGAAGCTTTCTTT.

The chain combines TRBV5-1 with TRBJ2-5; 11 bases are a match to TRBD2. Germline loops: CDR1 SGHRS, CDR2 YFSETQ. The ends lost 0 bases at V and 1 base at J; junction bases unmatched: 5. The CDR3 length is 17 residues. Here the CDR3 reads CASSLGLAGGLQETQYF. CDR3 DNA: TGCGCCAGCAGCTTGGGGCTAGCGGGGGGCCTCCAAGAGACCCAGTACTTC.

In its sample, this clone was seen a few times. V gene TRBV11-2 combines with J gene TRBJ1-3, with a weak D call TRBD1 (5 bases). The CDR3 totals 15 residues. V was cut by 6 bases and J by 2 bases, with 14 bases left in between. CDR1 is SGHAT, CDR2 FQNNGV, per germline. CDR3 in amino acids: CASRGRGGPGNTIYF. CDR3 nucleotides: TGTGCCAGCAGGGGAAGGGGAGGGCCTGGAAACACCATATATTTT.

The DNA of the CDR3 is TGTGCCAGCAAGTCTAGGGGTCAACCTTACTATGGCTACACCTTC. Translating gives CASKSRGQPYYGYTF. J is TRBJ1-2 and V is TRBV6-5; possibly TRBD1 for D (5 bases). The V and J ends lost 7 bases and 3 bases respectively, with 18 bases between them. Germline V lookup: CDR1 MNHEY, CDR2 SVGAGI. The CDR3 totals 15 residues.

This clone was counted a single time. Written as DNA, the CDR3 is TGTGCCAGCAGCTTAGAGGGGAACAGCTACAATGAGCAGTTCTTC. Its translation is CASSLEGNSYNEQFF. This chain connects TRBV7-9 to TRBJ2-1, with TRBD1 as a possible D gene (5 bases). Germline CDR1 SEHNR, CDR2 FQNEAQ (reference sequence). The CDR3 runs 15 residues. Trimming shortened V by 1 base and J by 3 bases, and 10 bases separated the two germline ends. Using reference TRBV7-9 and TRBJ2-1 for the parts outside the CDR3, the full variable domain is DTGVSQNPRHKITKRGQNVTFRCDPISEHNRLYWYRQTLGQGPEFLTYFQNEAQLEKSRLLSDRFSAERPKGSFSTLEIQRTEQGDSAMYLCASSLEGNSYNEQFFGPGTRLTVL.

A few counts support this clone. The same CDR3 is also encoded by other DNA sequences in this sample. The genes are TRBV30 and TRBJ1-1; no reliable D call. The length of the CDR3 is 12 residues. Deletions cut 0 bases from V and 5 bases from J, with 7 bases between. The germline gives CDR1 GTSNPN, CDR2 SVGIG (reference sequence). CDR3 in amino acids: CAWSVRGTEAFF. Written as DNA, the CDR3 is TGTGCCTGGAGTGTACGGGGTACTGAAGCTTTCTTT.

V usage is TRBV5-6 and J usage is TRBJ1-6; 8 bases fit TRBD1. The CDR3 runs 15 residues. The germline V gene encodes CDR1 SGHDT and CDR2 YYEEEE. V trimming: 1 base; J trimming: 5 bases; junction bases outside the gene matches: 2. Written as DNA, the CDR3 is TGTGCCAGCAGCTTGACAGGGGGAAATAATTCACCCCTCCACTTT. As protein: CASSLTGGNNSPLHF.

This clone has just a few counts. The chain carries TRBV30 and TRBJ1-5; D is possibly TRBD1 (5 bases). The germline V gene has CDR1 GTSNPN and CDR2 SVGIG (reference sequence). V dropped 1 base and J dropped 5 bases, with 9 bases sitting between them. This CDR3 has 13 amino acids. In nucleotides, the CDR3 is TGTGCCTGGAGTGCAGGGTCCCATCAGCCCCAGCATTTT. Its translation: CAWSAGSHQPQHF. The full variable domain, rest sourced from reference TRBV30 and TRBJ1-5, is SQTIHQWPATLVQPVGSPLSLECTVEGTSNPNLYWYRQAAGRGLQLLFYSVGIGQISSEVPQNLSASRPQDRQFILSSKKLLLSDSGFYLCAWSAGSHQPQHFGDGTRLSIL.

In nucleotides, the CDR3 is TGTGCCAGCAGCCAAGGACAGTACGAGCAGTACTTC. It specifies CASSQGQYEQYF. The chain employs TRBV14 and TRBJ2-7, with D tentatively TRBD1 (5 bases). The CDR3 loop spans 12 amino acids. Looked up from germline, CDR1 is SGHDN and CDR2 is FVKESK. V lost 1 base, J lost 4 bases, and 5 bases lay in between.

The CDR3 is CASISDRAPGELFF. The CDR3 nucleotides read TGTGCCAGCATCTCAGACAGGGCCCCCGGGGAGCTGTTTTTT. The chain is built from TRBV6-5 and TRBJ2-2; 7 bases agree with TRBD1. The J segment lost 6 bases and the V segment lost 7 bases, leaving 8 bases of the junction unmatched. The CDR3 extends over 14 amino acids. The germline gives CDR1 MNHEY, CDR2 SVGAGI.

The chain has TRBV5-5 and TRBJ1-4, with 9 bases identical to TRBD1. The CDR3 is 16 amino acids. Germline V lookup: CDR1 SGHKS, CDR2 YYEKEE (reference sequence). Losses at the gene ends were 2 bases for V and 0 bases for J; bases not matched to a gene: 2. This CDR3 reads CASSFTGGATNEKLFF. As DNA, the CDR3 is TGTGCCAGCAGCTTCACAGGGGGCGCAACTAATGAAAAACTGTTTTTT. The variable domain in full, with the rest retrieved from reference TRBV5-5 and TRBJ1-4, is DAGVTQSPTHLIKTRGQQVTLRCSPISGHKSVSWYQQVLGQGPQFIFQYYEKEERGRGNFPDRFSARQFPNYSSELNVNALLLGDSALYLCASSFTGGATNEKLFFGSGTQLSVL.

This clone was picked up one time. V and J are TRBV27 and TRBJ1-2, with TRBD1 matching 9 bases. V lost 8 bases and J lost 6; bases outside the gene matches: 7. Germline CDR1 MNHEY, CDR2 SMNVEV (reference sequence). This CDR3 is 13 amino acids long. CDR3 in amino acids: CASRPGTGHGYTF. The DNA for the CDR3 is TGTGCCAGCCGCCCCGGGACAGGGCATGGCTACACCTTC.

The chain has TRBV19 and TRBJ2-5; 8 bases align to TRBD1. Germline assignment: CDR1 LNHDA and CDR2 SQIVND (reference sequence). V trimming: 3 bases; J trimming: 5 bases; junction bases outside the gene matches: 8. The CDR3 extends over 15 amino acids. CDR3 protein: CASSMRTGFAETQYF. The CDR3 bases are TGTGCCAGTAGTATGAGGACAGGGTTCGCGGAGACCCAGTACTTC.

This chain connects TRBV7-8 to TRBJ1-2; D is possibly TRBD1 (5 bases). V was shortened by 5 bases and J by 1 base, with 8 bases between the two germline ends. From germline, CDR1 is SGHVS and CDR2 FQNEAQ. This CDR3 is built from 13 residues. The CDR3 DNA sequence: TGTGCCAGCAGCCCACAGGTTAACTATGGCTACACCTTC. It is translated as CASSPQVNYGYTF.

This chain links TRBV24-1 with TRBJ1-5, with D possibly TRBD1 on 5 matching bases. Germline V lookup: CDR1 KGHDR, CDR2 SFDVKD. V was shortened by 2 bases and J by 2 bases, with 12 bases between the two germline ends. The CDR3 has 16 residues. The CDR3 sequence is CATSDSRVSCNQPQHF. For the CDR3, the DNA is TGTGCCACCAGTGATTCCAGGGTATCATGCAATCAGCCCCAGCATTTT.

The chain employs TRBV5-1 and TRBJ1-1; TRBD1 matches 7 bases. Germline V gene sequence: CDR1 SGHRS, CDR2 YFSETQ. The CDR3 is 15 amino acids. V dropped 4 bases and J dropped 0; count of bases not matched to a gene: 6. For the CDR3, the DNA is TGCGCCAGCAGCCTGGAGGGGGCTCTGAACACTGAAGCTTTCTTT. It codes for CASSLEGALNTEAFF.

V usage is TRBV19 and J usage is TRBJ1-2; 10 bases align to TRBD1. J lost 8 bases, V lost 4 bases, and 10 bases had no gene match. Germline V gene lookup returns CDR1 LNHDA and CDR2 SQIVND (reference sequence). The CDR3 has 15 residues. DNA for the CDR3: TGTGCCAGTAGTACGACCGACAGGGGGCGGCAAGGCTACACCTTC. It yields the protein CASSTTDRGRQGYTF.

In its sample, this clone was seen a few times. This sequence joins TRBV29-1 and TRBJ1-2; D is undetermined. Per germline, CDR1 SQVTM and CDR2 ANQGSEA. The CDR3 runs to 13 residues. V was shortened by 4 bases and J by 2 bases, with 11 bases between the two germline ends. CDR3 region: CSVAAGANYGYTF. The CDR3 DNA follows: TGCAGCGTTGCCGCGGGAGCCAACTATGGCTACACCTTC.